This entry concerns a single T cell receptor beta chain. The assay was immunoSEQ multiplex PCR, and TCRdb's table has in-frame clones only and misses some. The table has roughly 200,000 clones, 91% seen once. Trimming took 3 bases from V and 6 from J, leaving 15 bases between them. CDR3 length equals 15 residues. CDR1 is SGDLS and CDR2 is YYNGEE in the germline V gene. This sample is drawn from a study of control samples from healthy donors and cancer patients. The receptor comes from a man aged 30 to 39 in good health. V is TRBV9 and J is TRBJ1-4; D is unclear. Sequencing was carried out using blood. CDR3 loop: CASSARQGRDEKLFF. The CDR3 nucleotides are TGTGCCAGCAGCGCCCGACAAGGACGGGATGAAAAACTGTTTTTT.